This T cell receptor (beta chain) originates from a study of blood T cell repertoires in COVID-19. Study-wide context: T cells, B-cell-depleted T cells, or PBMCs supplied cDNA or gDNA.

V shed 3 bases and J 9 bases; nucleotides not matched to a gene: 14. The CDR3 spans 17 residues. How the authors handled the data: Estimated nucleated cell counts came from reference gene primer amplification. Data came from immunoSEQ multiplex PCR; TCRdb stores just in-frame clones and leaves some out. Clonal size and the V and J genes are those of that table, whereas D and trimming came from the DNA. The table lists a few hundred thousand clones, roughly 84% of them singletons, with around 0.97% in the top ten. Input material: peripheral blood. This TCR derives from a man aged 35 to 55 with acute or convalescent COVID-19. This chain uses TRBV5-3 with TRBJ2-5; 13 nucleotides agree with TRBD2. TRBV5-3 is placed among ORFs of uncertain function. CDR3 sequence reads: CARSSTGLAGDLGAQYF. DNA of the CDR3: TGTGCCAGAAGCTCGACTGGACTAGCGGGGGACCTAGGGGCCCAGTACTTC.